The clone carrying this T cell receptor beta chain was detected ten times or more. Germline V lookup: CDR1 DFQATT, CDR2 SNEGSKA (reference sequence). The CDR3 is made up of 15 amino acids. Trimming removed 6 bases at V and 6 bases at J, with 24 bases between. One entry per CDR3 protein results from TCRdb running MiXCR on the 5' RACE reads. The sample has over 200,000 distinct CDR3 sequences; roughly 6.8% are singletons. The record originates from a study of T cells after yellow fever vaccination. This clonotype originated in a man aged 30-40 years who received the YFV17D yellow fever vaccine. The gene calls are TRBV20-1 and TRBJ2-7; TRBD1 might be the D (5 bases). Sequenced here: CD4+ T cells sorted from PBMCs, sampled on the day of the yellow fever booster vaccination. CDR3 nucleotides: TGCAGTGCAGGGGAAGGACGATCAATTTTCACCGAGCAGTACTTC. Encoded protein: CSAGEGRSIFTEQYF.